A single sample is the source of the 4 T cell receptor beta chains below, sequenced in a study of T-cell reconstitution after alpha-beta-depleted transplantation in children. As it was prepared, the TCRbeta library received unique molecular identifiers. TCRdb re-called the PCR reads through MiXCR, storing one row per CDR3 protein. The sample records some 530,000 distinct CDR3 sequences, around 13% being singletons. Sequencing used PBMCs from the stem cell graft donor, obtained from the stem cell graft. All receptors derive from a human donor who donated a stem cell graft to a child with combined immunodeficiency.

This clonotype was found a few times. The gene calls are TRBV4-1 and TRBJ2-1; 13 bases align to TRBD2. Germline trimming cut 0 bases from V and 1 base from J; bases unmatched to any gene: 12. In germline, CDR1 is MGHRA, CDR2 YSYEKL. There are 21 residues in the CDR3. The CDR3 spells CASSQETGGLAGRGSYNEQFF. The CDR3, as DNA: TGCGCCAGCAGCCAAGAAACTGGGGGACTAGCGGGAAGGGGATCCTACAATGAGCAGTTCTTC.

This clonotype was picked up a small number of times. This rearrangement joins TRBV12-3 or TRBV12-4 to TRBJ1-6, with no clear D. V lost 2 bases and J lost 7, with 12 bases in between. The CDR3 sequence is 15 residues long. Written as DNA, the CDR3 is TGTGCCAGCAGTTTAAGAGGGCAGCCGAATTCACCCCTCCACTTT. This gives the protein CASSLRGQPNSPLHF.

This clonotype was observed a few times. This chain uses TRBV4-3 with TRBJ2-2; D gene uncertain. V lost 0 bases and J lost 9, with 8 bases in between. The V gene's germline CDR1 is LGHNA and CDR2 YSLEER. The CDR3 has 13 residues. CDR3 nucleotides: TGCGCCAGCAGCCAAGATTACGGCCGGGAGCTGTTTTTT. This sequence encodes CASSQDYGRELFF.

In this sample, this clonotype turned up a few times. V usage is TRBV12-3 or TRBV12-4 and J usage is TRBJ2-5; D might be TRBD1 (5 bases). V was cut by 6 bases and J by 0 bases, with 17 bases left in between. CDR3 size: 16 residues. The CDR3 reads CASSSLGVRNQETQYF. CDR3 in DNA: TGTGCCAGCAGCAGTTTAGGGGTCAGAAACCAAGAGACCCAGTACTTC.